This entry lists 7 T cell receptor beta chains sequenced from one sample in a study of regulatory T cells in long-lasting Graves disease. The time point was: persistent/refractory GD, antithyroid drugs over 5 years with positive TRAb. With RNA extracted from PBMCs as input, the TCR library was made. Investigators prepared the TCR beta libraries by applying iRepertoire HTBI primers and Arm-PCR of CDR3 regions. Via MiXCR, TCRdb re-called the multiplex PCR reads, giving one row per CDR3 protein. The data show roughly 430,000 distinct CDR3 sequences, under 25% seen once. This material consisted of peripheral blood mononuclear cells (PBMCs), taken when the disease was refractory, from a patient treated with antithyroid drugs. All receptors come from a female donor with Graves disease.

This chain joins TRBV9 and TRBJ2-5, with 10 bases identical to TRBD1. The V segment lost 2 bases and the J segment 3 bases; nucleotides outside the gene matches: 4. This CDR3 spans 15 amino acids. CDR1 is SGDLS, CDR2 YYNGEE, per germline. CDR3 DNA: TGTGCCAGCAGCGTTTCCGGGACAGGGGAAGAGACCCAGTACTTC. This encodes CASSVSGTGEETQYF.

Many counts were recorded for this clonotype. This chain joins TRBV28 and TRBJ1-5; D call uncertain. CDR1 is MDHEN, CDR2 SYDVKM, per germline. This CDR3 region has 11 residues. V lost 6 bases to trimming and J lost 4 bases, with 4 bases between them. The DNA of the CDR3 is TGTGCCAGCAGAGATAATCAGCCCCAGCATTTT. Translating gives CASRDNQPQHF.

At least ten counts were recorded for this clonotype. CDR3 nucleotide sequence: TGTGCCAGCTCGGAGGACAGGGGGCGTGAGCAGTACTTC. Protein: CASSEDRGREQYF. The rearrangement uses TRBV2 and TRBJ2-7, with 11 nucleotides matching TRBD1. The V gene's germline CDR1 is SNHLY and CDR2 FYNNEI. V was pared by 8 bases and J by 7 bases, with 7 bases of the junction left unmatched. The CDR3 consists of 13 residues.

To note about this clonotype: A read error may be the cause here, since a much bigger clone is one base away. The rearrangement links TRBV29-1 to TRBJ1-1; 9 bases are shared with TRBD1. Germline V gives CDR1 SQVTM, CDR2 ANQGSEA. CDR3 length equals 12 residues. The CDR3: CSVEDRDREALF. CDR3 DNA: TGCAGCGTTGAAGACCGGGACAGGGAAGCTCTCTTT.

This clonotype occurred a few times. Relative to the germline gene, one junction end is altered; a read error may explain this. The chain couples TRBV18 to TRBJ2-3; D is unclear. The CDR3 is 12 residues long. CDR1 is KGHSH and CDR2 is LQKENI in the germline V gene. The DNA for the CDR3 is TGCGCCAGCAGCCCCGGCTTGGATACGCAGTATTTT. It encodes CASSPGLDTQYF.

Comment on this clonotype: Relative to the germline gene, one junction end is altered; a read error may explain this. The chain has TRBV12-3 or TRBV12-4 and TRBJ2-5; 8 nucleotides agree with TRBD2. The CDR3 runs to 14 residues. The CDR3 region is CASRRAGGPETRYF. Written as DNA, the CDR3 is TGTGCCAGCAGGCGCGCGGGAGGTCCAGAGACCCGGTACTTC.

The table lists this clonotype with a few counts. This rearrangement joins TRBV5-1 to TRBJ2-7; D is perhaps TRBD1 (6 bases). V was pared by 0 bases and J by 6 bases, with 13 bases between. In germline, CDR1 is SGHRS, CDR2 YFSETQ. CDR3 length: 14 residues. The CDR3: CASSLGDKGAEQYF. The DNA for the CDR3 is TGCGCCAGCAGCTTGGGGGACAAAGGAGCCGAGCAGTACTTC.